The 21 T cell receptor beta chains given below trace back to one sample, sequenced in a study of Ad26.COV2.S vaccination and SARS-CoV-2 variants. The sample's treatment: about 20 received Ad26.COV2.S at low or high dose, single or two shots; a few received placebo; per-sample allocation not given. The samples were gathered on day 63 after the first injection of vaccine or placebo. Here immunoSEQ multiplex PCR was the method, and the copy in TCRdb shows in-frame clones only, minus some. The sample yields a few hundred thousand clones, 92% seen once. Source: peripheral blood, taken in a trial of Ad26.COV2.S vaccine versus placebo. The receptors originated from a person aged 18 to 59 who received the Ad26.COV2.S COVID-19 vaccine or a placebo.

This chain's CDR3 is CASSLVSANLLNEQFF. DNA of the CDR3: TGTGCCAGCAGTTTGGTTAGCGCCAACCTCCTGAATGAGCAGTTCTTC. The genes are TRBV28 and TRBJ2-1; a weak D match, TRBD2 (5 bases). V was clipped by 3 bases and J by 7 bases, with 19 bases between them. Germline lookup yields CDR1 MDHEN and CDR2 SYDVKM. This CDR3 contains 16 residues.

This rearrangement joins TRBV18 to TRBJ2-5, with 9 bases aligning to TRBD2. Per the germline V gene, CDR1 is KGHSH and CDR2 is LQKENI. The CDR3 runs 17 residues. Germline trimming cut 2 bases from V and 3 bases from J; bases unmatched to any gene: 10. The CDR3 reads CASSPNSLAGKKETQYF. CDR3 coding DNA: TGTGCCAGCTCACCAAACTCCCTAGCGGGGAAAAAAGAGACCCAGTACTTC.

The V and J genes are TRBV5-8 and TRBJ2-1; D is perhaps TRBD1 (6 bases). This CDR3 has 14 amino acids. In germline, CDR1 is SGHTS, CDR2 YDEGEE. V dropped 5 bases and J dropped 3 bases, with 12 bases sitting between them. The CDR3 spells CASSRDTHYNEQFF. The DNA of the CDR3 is TGTGCCAGCAGTCGGGACACCCACTACAATGAGCAGTTCTTC.

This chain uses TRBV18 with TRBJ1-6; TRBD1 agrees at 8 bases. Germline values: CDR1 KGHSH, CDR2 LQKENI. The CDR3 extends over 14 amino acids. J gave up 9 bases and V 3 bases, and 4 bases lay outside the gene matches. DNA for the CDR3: TGTGCCAGCTCACCTAGGACAGGGCTTTCACCCCTCCACTTT. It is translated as CASSPRTGLSPLHF.

The CDR3 DNA sequence: TGTGCCAGCAGCCAGGAACGCCTGGGGGACCAGCCCCAGCATTTT. Translation gives CASSQERLGDQPQHF. The rearrangement links TRBV3-1 (or the pseudogene TRBV3-2) to TRBJ1-5, with a tentative D call TRBD1 (5 bases). The CDR3 consists of 15 residues. Germline V gene sequence: CDR1 LGHDT, CDR2 YNNKEL (reference sequence). With 3 bases removed from V and 7 bases from J, the gap between germline ends came to 16 bases.

This chain's CDR3 is CASSLDGSSSGNTIYF. For the CDR3, the DNA is TGTGCCAGCAGCTTAGATGGTTCGAGCTCTGGAAACACCATATATTTT. The rearrangement uses TRBV11-3 and TRBJ1-3, with D uncertain. The ends were cut back, 0 bases at V and 0 bases at J, with 9 bases in the middle. Germline V gives CDR1 SGHNT, CDR2 YENEEA. This CDR3 is 16 amino acids long.

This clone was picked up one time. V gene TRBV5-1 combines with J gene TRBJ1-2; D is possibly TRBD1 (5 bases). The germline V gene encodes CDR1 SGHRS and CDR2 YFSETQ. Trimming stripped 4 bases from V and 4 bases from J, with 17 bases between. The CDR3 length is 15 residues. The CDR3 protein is CASSPSGGTGYGYTF. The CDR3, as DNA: TGCGCCAGCAGCCCTTCCGGCGGGACTGGCTATGGCTACACCTTC.

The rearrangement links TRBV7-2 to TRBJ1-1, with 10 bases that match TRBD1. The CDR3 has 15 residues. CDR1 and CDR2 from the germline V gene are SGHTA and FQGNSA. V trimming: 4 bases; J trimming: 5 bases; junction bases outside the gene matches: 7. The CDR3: CASSSRDRGITEAFF. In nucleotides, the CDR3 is TGTGCCAGCAGCTCACGGGACAGGGGTATAACTGAAGCTTTCTTT. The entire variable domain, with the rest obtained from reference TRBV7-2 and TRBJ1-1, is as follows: GAGVSQSPSNKVTEKGKDVELRCDPISGHTALYWYRQSLGQGLEFLIYFQGNSAPDKSGLPSDRFSAERTGGSVSTLTIQRTQQEDSAVYLCASSSRDRGITEAFFGQGTRLTVV.

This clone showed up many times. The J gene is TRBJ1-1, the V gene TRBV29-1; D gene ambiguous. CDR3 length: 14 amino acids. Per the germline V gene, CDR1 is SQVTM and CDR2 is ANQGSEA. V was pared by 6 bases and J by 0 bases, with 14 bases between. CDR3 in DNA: TGCAGCGTGGCACGGGAGACGGTGAACACTGAAGCTTTCTTT. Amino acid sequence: CSVARETVNTEAFF.

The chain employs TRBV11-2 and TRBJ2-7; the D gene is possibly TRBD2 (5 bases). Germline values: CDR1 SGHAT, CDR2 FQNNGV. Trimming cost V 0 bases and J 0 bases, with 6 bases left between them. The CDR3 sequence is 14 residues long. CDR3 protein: CASSLERGSYEQYF. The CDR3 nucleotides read TGTGCCAGCAGCTTAGAACGGGGCTCCTACGAGCAGTACTTC.

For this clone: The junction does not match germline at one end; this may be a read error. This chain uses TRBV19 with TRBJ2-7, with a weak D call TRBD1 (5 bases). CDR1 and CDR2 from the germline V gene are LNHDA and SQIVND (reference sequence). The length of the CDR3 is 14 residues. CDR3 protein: CASSIATGSFEQYF. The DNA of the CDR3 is TGTGCCAGTAGTATAGCTACAGGATCCTTCGAGCAGTACTTC.

CDR3 sequence (DNA): TGTGCCAGCTCACCACTGAGGGATGGTCAGCCCCAGCATTTT. Protein sequence: CASSPLRDGQPQHF. The rearrangement joins TRBV18 to TRBJ1-5; no clear D gene. From germline, CDR1 is KGHSH and CDR2 LQKENI. V dropped 1 base and J dropped 6 bases, with 10 bases sitting between them. This CDR3 is built from 14 residues. Combining the CDR3 with reference TRBV18 and TRBJ1-5 gives the whole variable domain NAGVMQNPRHLVRRRGQEARLRCSPMKGHSHVYWYRQLPEEGLKFMVYLQKENIIDESGMPKERFSAEFPKEGPSILRIQQVVRGDSAAYFCASSPLRDGQPQHFGDGTRLSIL.

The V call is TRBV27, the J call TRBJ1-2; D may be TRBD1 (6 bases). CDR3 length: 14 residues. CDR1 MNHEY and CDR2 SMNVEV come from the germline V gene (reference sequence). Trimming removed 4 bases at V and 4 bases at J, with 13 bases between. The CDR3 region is CASSSTGSFYGYTF. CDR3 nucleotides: TGTGCCAGCAGTTCGACAGGCTCCTTCTATGGCTACACCTTC.

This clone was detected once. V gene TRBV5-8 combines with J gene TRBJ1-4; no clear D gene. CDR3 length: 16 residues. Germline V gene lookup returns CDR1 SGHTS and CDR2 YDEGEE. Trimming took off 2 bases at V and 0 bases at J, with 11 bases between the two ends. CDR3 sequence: CASSFGQYTTNEKLFF. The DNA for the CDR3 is TGTGCCAGCAGCTTCGGGCAGTACACAACTAATGAAAAACTGTTTTTT. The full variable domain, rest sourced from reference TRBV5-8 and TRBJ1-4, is EAGVTQSPTHLIKTRGQQATLRCSPISGHTSVYWYQQALGLGLQFLLWYDEGEERNRGNFPPRFSGRQFPNYSSELNVNALELEDSALYLCASSFGQYTTNEKLFFGSGTQLSVL.

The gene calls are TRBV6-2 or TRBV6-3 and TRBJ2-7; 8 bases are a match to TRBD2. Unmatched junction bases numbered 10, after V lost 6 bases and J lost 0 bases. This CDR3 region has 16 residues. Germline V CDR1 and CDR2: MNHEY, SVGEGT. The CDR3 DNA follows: TGTGCCAGCAGCTTCGGGGGGGGACCTTACTCCTACGAGCAGTACTTC. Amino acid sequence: CASSFGGGPYSYEQYF.

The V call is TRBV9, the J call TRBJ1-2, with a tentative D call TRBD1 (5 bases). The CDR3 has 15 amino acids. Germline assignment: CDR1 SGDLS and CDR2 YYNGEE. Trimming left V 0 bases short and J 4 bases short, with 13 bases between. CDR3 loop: CASSVVPGDPYGYTF. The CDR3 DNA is TGTGCCAGCAGCGTAGTTCCGGGGGATCCCTATGGCTACACCTTC.

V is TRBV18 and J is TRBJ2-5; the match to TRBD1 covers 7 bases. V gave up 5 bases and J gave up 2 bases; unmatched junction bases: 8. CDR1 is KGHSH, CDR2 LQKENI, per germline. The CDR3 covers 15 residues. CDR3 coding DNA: TGTGCCAGCTCAACAACCCTGACAGGGCAAGAGACCCAGTACTTC. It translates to CASSTTLTGQETQYF.

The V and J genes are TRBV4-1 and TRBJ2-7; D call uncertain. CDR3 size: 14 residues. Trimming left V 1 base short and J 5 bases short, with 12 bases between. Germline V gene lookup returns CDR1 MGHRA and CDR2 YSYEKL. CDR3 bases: TGCGCCAGCAGCCAAGGGATCGGGTTCAACGAGCAGTACTTC. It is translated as CASSQGIGFNEQYF.

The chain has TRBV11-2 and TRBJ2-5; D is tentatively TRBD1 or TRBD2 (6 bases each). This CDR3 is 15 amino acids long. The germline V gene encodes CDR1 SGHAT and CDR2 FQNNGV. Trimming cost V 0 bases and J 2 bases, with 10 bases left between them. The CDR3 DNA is TGTGCCAGCAGCTTAGATGGGGGGCCTCAAGAGACCCAGTACTTC. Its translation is CASSLDGGPQETQYF.

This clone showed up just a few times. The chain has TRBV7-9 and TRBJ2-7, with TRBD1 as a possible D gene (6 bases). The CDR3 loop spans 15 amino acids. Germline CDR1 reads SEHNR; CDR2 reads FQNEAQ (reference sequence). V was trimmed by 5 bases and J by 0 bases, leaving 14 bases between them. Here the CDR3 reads CASSPTGSLSYEQYF. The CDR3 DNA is TGTGCCAGCAGCCCGACAGGCTCCCTCTCCTACGAGCAGTACTTC.

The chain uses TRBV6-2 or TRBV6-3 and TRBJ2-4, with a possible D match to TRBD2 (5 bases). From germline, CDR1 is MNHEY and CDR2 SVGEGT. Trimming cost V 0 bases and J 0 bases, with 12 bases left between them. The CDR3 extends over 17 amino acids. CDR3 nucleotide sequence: TGTGCCAGCAGTTACTCGGGATATGGACTAGCCAAAAACATTCAGTACTTC. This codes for CASSYSGYGLAKNIQYF.